Listed here is a single T cell receptor beta chain. This clonotype was recorded many times. Its antigen target is currently unknown. No per-base quality is available; no much larger clone lies one base away. This record belongs to a study of read filtering for tumor transcriptome and immune sequencing (dated by TCRdb to the early 2020s). Background on the whole study: The cohort had roughly 18 male and 11 to 15 female patients with a mean age of around 69 years, ranging from about 40 to 85. By revised international staging, under 10 patients were R-ISS I, under 20 were R-ISS II and over 5 were R-ISS III. Whole-transcriptome libraries were prepared with the TruSeq RNA Access Library Prep Kit after DNase treatment. TCR-region mapped reads per sample ranged from about 4 to 11 million with IR-seq versus only roughly 75 to 1,300 with RNA-seq. TCR repertoires obtained by targeted immune repertoire sequencing and by bulk whole-transcriptome sequencing performed on the same bone marrow samples were compared. One of the main goals was to work out a read-filtering strategy for immune repertoire data, in particular whether clonotypes backed by only a single read should be removed.

The CDR3 numbers 16 residues from cysteine through phenylalanine. CDR3 DNA only is kept here, 48 bases in frame from base 1. The germline V end is reduced by 4 bases and the J end by 2 bases; junction bases left unmatched: 8. CDR1 is given as LNHDA and CDR2 as SQIVND, both from the germline V gene (reference sequence). What the work shows at the level of the full study, not this receptor alone: Rather than purified T cells, the sorted CD138-negative fraction was a mixed bone marrow immune population. Removing single-read clonotypes increased the correlation between IR-seq and RNA-seq shared clonotype proportions. Single-read clonotypes made up about four fifths of clonotypes but about 3.3% of total reads in IR-seq, and roughly 75% of clonotypes and approximately 48% of reads in RNA-seq. Clonotypes were captured by IR-seq at much higher depth and more reliably than by RNA-seq, and smaller IR-seq throughput was sufficient for identification of most shared clonotypes.

TCR libraries were built from about 400 ng RNA with the Immunoverse kit, using molecular barcoded adaptors covering alpha/delta and beta/gamma chains. TCR library preparation used the same RNA that went into transcriptome sequencing. TCR libraries were sequenced on an Illumina HiSeq 4000 with 2 x 150 cycles. The study's own analysis went as follows. Using MiXCR, which included quality filtering and error correction, TCR reads were aligned to human V, D, J and C references and then assembled into CDR3 clonotypes. The tcR package in R was used to analyze clonotype counts and gene usage diversity. Raw mapping reads were checked after the RNA-seq reads had been mapped by STAR aligner version 2.5.3a onto the human GRCh37 genome. To test how sequencing depth affects detected clonotypes, IR-seq fastq files were randomly downsampled with Seqtk 1.3. TCRdb passed the public sequencing reads through fastp at Q25 and MiXCR, retaining productive beta sequences. Under each unique CDR3 protein, matching rows form one entry showing the most common genes and DNA. The V and J calls and clone size come from TCRdb's table, not from the authors' own analysis. The sample table lists 50,000 or so distinct CDR3 sequences, roughly 19% of them with a count of one. In total, the top ten clones hold 15% of the sample.

Each patient had bone marrow sampled at the time of active disease. Ficoll-Hypaque density gradient centrifugation was used to isolate the bone marrow mononuclear cells. CD138-negative cells were obtained by negative selection after labeling with CD138 magnetic microbeads on a MACS separator, removing myeloma plasma cells. Flow cytometry on an Attune NxT with CD138 antibodies was used to check the purity of the isolated cells. TRIzol reagent was used to extract total RNA, which was then quantified with a NanoDrop spectrophotometer. Paired RNA-seq and IR-seq were performed on each patient's CD138-negative bone marrow sample.

This sequence uses TRBV19 and TRBJ2-1, with 7 bases in between that match TRBD2. The TCR sequence derives from a donor at least 40 years old with multiple myeloma. Sequencing input: a population of CD138-negative cells sorted from bone marrow. The sample's cell subset or site label, in plain terms: bone marrow mononuclear cells depleted of CD138+ plasma/myeloma cells by negative magnetic selection. The CDR3 is CASSTNPGLTYNEQFF. The bases are TGTGCCAGTAGTACAAACCCGGGACTAACCTACAATGAGCAGTTCTTC.